Listed below are T cell receptor beta chains from one sample, sequenced in a study of cytomegalovirus exposure and HLA in healthy donors. Sequencing was performed with immunoSEQ multiplex PCR; in TCRdb, only in-frame clones are kept and a portion is missing. The sample totals approximately 140,000 clones; its top ten clones hold 2% to 3%. Sequencing used PBMCs. Every receptor here comes from a middle-aged man in good health and CMV-seronegative. Each CDR3 is given with its conserved first and last residue. Fields, in order: CDR3 length, V gene, D gene, J gene, CDR3 protein, CDR3 DNA. The D gene is left open where the match is weak.

16	TRBV7-3	TRBD1	TRBJ2-2	CASSLRGQGSTGELFF	TGTGCCAGCAGCTTAAGAGGACAGGGGAGCACCGGGGAGCTGTTTTTT
16	TRBV15	TRBD2	TRBJ2-3	CATSRDKAGGPGTQYF	TGTGCCACCAGCAGAGATAAGGCGGGGGGGCCTGGTACGCAGTATTTT
16	TRBV5-1	TRBD1	TRBJ1-2	CASSLNPRVDRDGYTF	TGCGCCAGCAGCTTGAATCCCCGTGTAGACAGGGACGGCTACACCTTC
12	TRBV12-5	.	TRBJ1-1	CASGGKGSEAFF	TGTGCTAGTGGAGGGAAGGGGTCTGAAGCTTTCTTT
15	TRBV7-9	TRBD1	TRBJ1-4	CASSRQGTTNEKLFF	TGTGCCAGCAGTCGACAGGGGACAACTAATGAAAAACTGTTTTTT
15	TRBV2	.	TRBJ1-5	CASSVPGGENQPQHF	TGTGCCAGCAGTGTCCCGGGGGGCGAGAATCAGCCCCAGCATTTT
13	TRBV19	.	TRBJ2-4	CATSQGSKNIQYF	TGTGCCACTAGCCAGGGGTCCAAAAACATTCAGTACTTC
16	TRBV4-1	.	TRBJ1-6	CASSQPAGKEFSPLHF	TGCGCCAGCAGCCAACCCGCAGGGAAGGAATTTTCACCCCTCCACTTT
17	TRBV29-1	TRBD2	TRBJ2-3	CSEVGLAGVSRRDTQYF	TGCAGCGAGGTGGGACTAGCGGGGGTCTCAAGGAGGGATACGCAGTATTTT
15	TRBV5-4	.	TRBJ1-3	CASSLGPDSGNTIYF	TGTGCCAGCAGCTTGGGGCCCGACTCTGGAAACACCATATATTTT
15	TRBV7-2	TRBD1	TRBJ1-5	CASSLSGQTNQPQHF	TGTGCCAGCAGCTTGTCGGGACAGACTAATCAGCCCCAGCATTTT
15	TRBV5-1	.	TRBJ2-7	CASSLVSAGNDEQYF	TGCGCCAGCAGCTTGGTTTCGGCGGGTAACGACGAGCAGTACTTC
15	TRBV14	.	TRBJ2-2	CASSQRTVNTGELFF	TGTGCCAGCAGCCAGCGGACAGTCAACACCGGGGAGCTGTTTTTT
15	TRBV5-4	.	TRBJ1-2	CASSLLALGQHGYTF	TGTGCCAGCAGCTTGTTAGCTTTGGGGCAGCATGGCTACACCTTC
15	TRBV5-1	TRBD1	TRBJ1-4	CASSLGQGRNEKLFF	TGCGCCAGCAGCTTGGGACAGGGAAGGAATGAAAAACTGTTTTTT
15	TRBV5-1	TRBD1	TRBJ2-7	CASSLGQGAIYEQYF	TGCGCCAGCAGCTTGGGGCAGGGGGCTATCTACGAGCAGTACTTC
14	TRBV29-1	TRBD1	TRBJ1-2	CSVETGAANYGYTF	TGCAGCGTTGAAACAGGGGCGGCAAACTATGGCTACACCTTC
16	TRBV4-2	TRBD2	TRBJ2-7	CASSQGSSGGAYEQYF	TGTGCCAGCAGCCAAGGTTCGTCCGGGGGGGCTTACGAGCAGTACTTC
16	TRBV15	.	TRBJ1-4	CATSRRGAAANEKLFF	TGTGCCACCAGCAGACGGGGGGCGGCGGCTAATGAAAAACTGTTTTTT
14	TRBV6-5	.	TRBJ1-1	CASSLRTAFTEAFF	TGTGCCAGCAGTTTAAGGACAGCTTTCACTGAAGCTTTCTTT
15	TRBV7-9	TRBD2	TRBJ2-7	CASNRGGGGVREQYF	TGTGCCAGCAACCGAGGAGGCGGGGGGGTCCGCGAGCAGTACTTC
13	TRBV19	TRBD1	TRBJ1-1	CASNPGAGGEAFF	TGTGCCAGTAACCCCGGGGCAGGGGGCGAAGCTTTCTTT
13	TRBV9	TRBD1	TRBJ2-2	CASSKTGAGELFF	TGTGCCAGCAGTAAGACAGGGGCCGGGGAGCTGTTTTTT
14	TRBV5-4	TRBD2	TRBJ2-3	CASRTSGGTDTQYF	TGTGCCAGCAGAACTAGCGGGGGCACAGATACGCAGTATTTT
14	TRBV29-1	.	TRBJ2-4	CSVVTGVAKNIQYF	TGCAGCGTTGTCACGGGGGTAGCCAAAAACATTCAGTACTTC
12	TRBV5-4	.	TRBJ2-7	CASSFPGYEQYF	TGTGCCAGCAGCTTCCCCGGCTACGAGCAGTACTTC
15	TRBV7-2	.	TRBJ1-3	CASSPTGSSGNTIYF	TGTGCCAGCAGTCCTACAGGGTCCTCTGGAAACACCATATATTTT
12	TRBV6-5	.	TRBJ2-7	CASSSDSFGQYF	TGTGCCAGCAGTTCCGACAGTTTCGGGCAGTACTTC
15	TRBV9	.	TRBJ2-2	CASSVGGHYTGELFF	TGTGCCAGCAGCGTAGGCGGCCACTACACCGGGGAGCTGTTTTTT
14	TRBV7-8	.	TRBJ1-1	CASSLVAGNTEAFF	TGTGCCAGCAGCTTAGTTGCCGGGAACACTGAAGCTTTCTTT
12	TRBV19	.	TRBJ1-6	CASSPRDSPLHF	TGTGCCAGTAGTCCCCGGGATTCACCCCTCCACTTT
15	TRBV6-5	TRBD1	TRBJ1-5	CASSLGQGPGQPQHF	TGTGCCAGCAGCCTAGGACAGGGGCCGGGTCAGCCCCAGCATTTT
15	TRBV4-2	.	TRBJ1-6	CASSQDAGEPSPLHF	TGTGCCAGCAGCCAAGATGCGGGGGAACCGTCACCCCTCCACTTT
15	TRBV10-2	TRBD2	TRBJ2-7	CASSAGLAGSYEQYF	TGCGCCAGCAGTGCAGGACTAGCGGGATCCTACGAGCAGTACTTC
14	TRBV28	TRBD1	TRBJ1-4	CASSRTGGGEKLFF	TGTGCCAGCAGTAGGACAGGGGGTGGTGAAAAACTGTTTTTT
13	TRBV6-1	TRBD1	TRBJ1-2	CASILQGALGYTF	TGTGCCAGCATACTACAGGGGGCGCTTGGCTACACCTTC
17	TRBV7-9	TRBD2	TRBJ2-7	CASSLYASGGDHDRKYF	TGTGCCAGCAGCTTATATGCTAGCGGGGGGGACCATGACCGAAAGTACTTC
14	TRBV6-4	TRBD2	TRBJ2-1	CASSSSGGYNEQFF	TGTGCCAGCAGTTCTAGCGGGGGGTACAATGAGCAGTTCTTC
12	TRBV7-9	.	TRBJ1-1	CASTPLRTEAFF	TGTGCCAGCACCCCGTTGCGTACTGAAGCTTTCTTT
16	TRBV25-1	TRBD2	TRBJ2-7	CAITGVTSTSTYEQYF	TGTGCCATCACCGGGGTGACTAGCACCTCCACCTACGAGCAGTACTTC
14	TRBV9	.	TRBJ2-1	CASSVTSSYNEQFF	TGTGCCAGCAGCGTAACGAGCTCCTACAATGAGCAGTTCTTC
13	TRBV6-5	.	TRBJ2-7	CASSTRQVYEQYF	TGTGCCAGCAGCACCAGACAGGTTTACGAGCAGTACTTC
16	TRBV7-9	TRBD2	TRBJ2-1	CASSSRLAGGPNEQFF	TGTGCCAGCAGCTCCAGACTAGCGGGGGGTCCCAATGAGCAGTTCTTC
16	TRBV7-2	TRBD1	TRBJ1-5	CASSVDRALPNQPQHF	TGTGCCAGCAGCGTGGACAGGGCTCTCCCTAATCAGCCCCAGCATTTT
14	TRBV7-2	.	TRBJ1-5	CASSLEGGYQPQHF	TGTGCCAGCAGCTTAGAAGGGGGATATCAGCCCCAGCATTTT
15	TRBV5-6	.	TRBJ2-7	CASSSPSSSSYEQYF	TGTGCCAGCAGCTCACCTAGCTCGAGCTCCTACGAGCAGTACTTC
14	TRBV5-1	TRBD1	TRBJ2-5	CASSPGTAQETQYF	TGCGCCAGCAGTCCCGGGACAGCCCAAGAGACCCAGTACTTC
17	TRBV10-3	TRBD1	TRBJ1-2	CAISPGTGRGPNYGYTF	TGTGCCATCAGCCCCGGGACAGGGCGGGGTCCTAACTATGGCTACACCTTC
17	TRBV27	TRBD2	TRBJ2-3	CASSSNPGLAGQDTQYF	TGTGCCAGCAGTTCTAACCCCGGACTAGCGGGGCAAGATACGCAGTATTTT
16	TRBV4-3	TRBD1	TRBJ2-2	CASSQATGAHTGELFF	TGCGCCAGCAGCCAAGCAACAGGGGCTCACACCGGGGAGCTGTTTTTT
16	TRBV5-1	TRBD1	TRBJ1-1	CASSLVQGAMDTEAFF	TGCGCCAGCAGCTTGGTCCAGGGGGCAATGGACACTGAAGCTTTCTTT
14	TRBV19	TRBD1	TRBJ2-7	CASSIGQGADEQYF	TGTGCCAGTAGCATAGGACAGGGGGCCGACGAGCAGTACTTC